This is a list of T cell receptor beta chains from one sample in a study of metastatic and nonmetastatic thyroid tumors. TCRdb called clones again from the PCR reads with MiXCR. The sample contains around 20,000 clones, approximately 16% of which appear only once. The sequenced sample consisted of tumor tissue. These TCRs come from a female donor with papillary thyroid cancer or a benign thyroid nodule (not recorded which). Some clones in this sample may be carry-over from other donors' samples. The CDR3 runs from the conserved cysteine through the conserved F or W. The order of the fields is D gene, V gene, clone size, J gene, CDR3 DNA, CDR3 protein. A D gene is named only where the DNA matches it firmly. Rows give clone size only sometimes, using once, few, many, or a class for an expanded clone.

D gene: NA
V gene: TRBV27
clone size: NA
J gene: TRBJ2-2
CDR3 DNA: TGTGCCAGCAGCCCAGAATGGACATGGGGCGCCGGGGAGCTGTTTTTT
CDR3 protein: CASSPEWTWGAGELFF

D gene: TRBD2
V gene: TRBV20-1
clone size: many
J gene: TRBJ2-1
CDR3 DNA: TGCAGTGCTAGAGCGGACGGGCGGGAGGCCCGTTATGAGCAGTTCTTC
CDR3 protein: CSARADGREARYEQFF

D gene: NA
V gene: TRBV27
clone size: medium-sized
J gene: TRBJ2-7
CDR3 DNA: TGTGCCAGCAGTTTAGAGGGATCCCTGGTCTACGAGCAGTACTTC
CDR3 protein: CASSLEGSLVYEQYF

D gene: NA
V gene: TRBV5-1
clone size: many
J gene: TRBJ1-1
CDR3 DNA: TGCGCCAGCAGCCGTTCGTGGGGAAGCACTGAAGCTTTCTTT
CDR3 protein: CASSRSWGSTEAFF

D gene: TRBD2
V gene: TRBV4-1
clone size: many
J gene: TRBJ2-1
CDR3 DNA: TGCGCCAGCAGCCAAGAACTGGAGCGGGGGGGGAGTGAGCAGTTCTTC
CDR3 protein: CASSQELERGGSEQFF

D gene: NA
V gene: TRBV7-3
clone size: many
J gene: TRBJ1-2
CDR3 DNA: TGTGCCAGCAGCTTAAGTGAGGGGGGGCTAACTAACTATGGCTACACCTTC
CDR3 protein: CASSLSEGGLTNYGYTF

D gene: TRBD2
V gene: TRBV12-3/TRBV12-4
clone size: many
J gene: TRBJ2-3
CDR3 DNA: TGTGCCAGCAGCCCTACTAGCGGGGGGCTCACAGATACGCAGTATTTT
CDR3 protein: CASSPTSGGLTDTQYF

D gene: NA
V gene: TRBV7-3
clone size: NA
J gene: TRBJ2-3
CDR3 DNA: TGTGCCGGCAGGAGGGGCGAGATCCCGGCAGATACGCAGTATTTT
CDR3 protein: CAGRRGEIPADTQYF

D gene: NA
V gene: TRBV4-2
clone size: NA
J gene: TRBJ1-5
CDR3 DNA: TGTGCCAGCAGCCAAGTCCAGGATAGCAATCAGCCCCAGCATTTT
CDR3 protein: CASSQVQDSNQPQHF

D gene: NA
V gene: TRBV6-2/TRBV6-3
clone size: NA
J gene: TRBJ2-7
CDR3 DNA: TGTGCCAGCATTTACTCGGTGACTACACGGGTCTACGAGCAGTACTTC
CDR3 protein: CASIYSVTTRVYEQYF

D gene: TRBD1
V gene: TRBV20-1
clone size: many
J gene: TRBJ2-2
CDR3 DNA: TGCAGTGCTAGTCCCAACAGGGGGCGGTTGCTCGGGGAGCTGTTTTTT
CDR3 protein: CSASPNRGRLLGELFF

D gene: NA
V gene: TRBV5-6
clone size: many
J gene: TRBJ2-7
CDR3 DNA: TGTGCCAGCAGCTTGGATTACGGGACCGAGCAGTACTTC
CDR3 protein: CASSLDYGTEQYF

D gene: NA
V gene: TRBV7-8
clone size: many
J gene: TRBJ1-1
CDR3 DNA: TGTGCCAGCAGCTTAAGTCGTTCGGCAAACCATGAAGCTTTCTTT
CDR3 protein: CASSLSRSANHEAFF

D gene: NA
V gene: TRBV10-3
clone size: once
J gene: TRBJ1-1
CDR3 DNA: TGTGCCATCAGTGAGTCTGGAGGGGGCACTGAAGCTTTCTTT
CDR3 protein: CAISESGGGTEAFF

D gene: NA
V gene: TRBV6-5
clone size: few
J gene: TRBJ2-2
CDR3 DNA: TGTGCCAGCAGTTACGGGGGCCGGTGGACTTCCGGTGAGCTGTTTTTT
CDR3 protein: CASSYGGRWTSGELFF

D gene: NA
V gene: TRBV11-2
clone size: many
J gene: TRBJ1-1
CDR3 DNA: TGTGCCAGCAGCCCCCATCAGGTTAAGAGAACTGAAGCTTTCTTT
CDR3 protein: CASSPHQVKRTEAFF

D gene: TRBD1
V gene: TRBV5-1
clone size: many
J gene: TRBJ2-3
CDR3 DNA: TGCGCCAGCAGCTTCGGGGACAGGGGTGGTTCGGATACGCAGTATTTT
CDR3 protein: CASSFGDRGGSDTQYF

D gene: NA
V gene: TRBV2
clone size: many
J gene: TRBJ1-5
CDR3 DNA: TGTGCCAGCAGTGGGGGAGGGGGCAATCAGCCCCAGCATTTT
CDR3 protein: CASSGGGGNQPQHF

D gene: NA
V gene: TRBV27
clone size: many
J gene: TRBJ2-3
CDR3 DNA: TGTGCCAGCAGTTTATCGGTCGTTCGAGGTCTCATAGATACGCAGTATTTT
CDR3 protein: CASSLSVVRGLIDTQYF

D gene: NA
V gene: TRBV7-3
clone size: NA
J gene: TRBJ2-7
CDR3 DNA: TGTGCCAGCAGCCCGACGATTTATTCCTACGAGCAGTACTTC
CDR3 protein: CASSPTIYSYEQYF

D gene: NA
V gene: TRBV20-1
clone size: many
J gene: TRBJ1-1
CDR3 DNA: TGCAGTGCTAGAAAACAGGGTTATGGCACTGAAGCTTTCTTT
CDR3 protein: CSARKQGYGTEAFF

D gene: NA
V gene: TRBV28
clone size: many
J gene: TRBJ2-5
CDR3 DNA: TGTGCCAGCAGAACCTTCGGTGGGGGGACCCAAGAGACCCAGTACTTC
CDR3 protein: CASRTFGGGTQETQYF

D gene: TRBD1
V gene: TRBV5-1
clone size: once
J gene: TRBJ2-2
CDR3 DNA: TGCGCCAGCAGGGGGGACAGGGTAAACACCGGGGAGCTGTTTTTT
CDR3 protein: CASRGDRVNTGELFF

D gene: NA
V gene: TRBV20-1
clone size: once
J gene: TRBJ1-5
CDR3 DNA: TGCAGTGCTACCCCCGGGAAAGGGGTCATTCAGCCACAGCATTTT
CDR3 protein: CSATPGKGVIQPQHF

D gene: NA
V gene: TRBV6-1
clone size: few
J gene: TRBJ1-5
CDR3 DNA: TGTGCCAGCAACAGGGACACGTATAGCAATCAGCCCCAGCATTTT
CDR3 protein: CASNRDTYSNQPQHF

D gene: TRBD2
V gene: TRBV4-1
clone size: NA
J gene: TRBJ2-7
CDR3 DNA: TGCGCCAGCATCCCGGGACTAGCTTACGAGGAGTACTTC
CDR3 protein: CASIPGLAYEEYF

D gene: NA
V gene: TRBV6-1
clone size: many
J gene: TRBJ2-5
CDR3 DNA: TGTGCCAGCAGTTTACGAGAGACCCAGTACTTC
CDR3 protein: CASSLRETQYF

D gene: NA
V gene: TRBV27
clone size: medium-sized
J gene: TRBJ1-4
CDR3 DNA: TGTGCCAGCAGTCCTACGGACAGCGCGAATGAAAAACTGTTTTTT
CDR3 protein: CASSPTDSANEKLFF

D gene: NA
V gene: TRBV14
clone size: many
J gene: TRBJ1-6
CDR3 DNA: TGTGCCAGCAGCCAAGAAGGGAAGAATTCACCCCTCCACTTT
CDR3 protein: CASSQEGKNSPLHF

D gene: NA
V gene: TRBV11-3
clone size: once
J gene: TRBJ2-7
CDR3 DNA: TGTGCCAGCAGCTTAGAGCAGACGGACGGACCCTACGAGCAGTACTTC
CDR3 protein: CASSLEQTDGPYEQYF

D gene: TRBD2
V gene: TRBV11-2
clone size: many
J gene: TRBJ2-5
CDR3 DNA: TGTGCCAGCAGCACCAGACTAGCGGGAGGGGGGACCCAGTACTTC
CDR3 protein: CASSTRLAGGGTQYF

D gene: NA
V gene: TRBV20-1
clone size: many
J gene: TRBJ1-2
CDR3 DNA: TGCAGTGCTAGCCCCACCTATGGCTACACCTTC
CDR3 protein: CSASPTYGYTF

D gene: NA
V gene: TRBV3-1
clone size: many
J gene: TRBJ2-3
CDR3 DNA: TGTGCCAGCAGCCAACGAGATACGCAGTATTTT
CDR3 protein: CASSQRDTQYF

D gene: NA
V gene: TRBV24-1
clone size: many
J gene: TRBJ2-1
CDR3 DNA: TGTGCCACCAGTGATACGGTGGAGGGGCCCACCTACAATGAGCAGTTCTTC
CDR3 protein: CATSDTVEGPTYNEQFF

D gene: TRBD1
V gene: TRBV2
clone size: medium-sized
J gene: TRBJ1-2
CDR3 DNA: TGTGCCACCGGAGAGGGGGCGCGAGATGGCTACACCTTC
CDR3 protein: CATGEGARDGYTF

D gene: TRBD2
V gene: TRBV5-1
clone size: medium-sized
J gene: TRBJ2-1
CDR3 DNA: TGCGCCAGCAGCTGGGCCCTAGCGGGAGCGGGAAATGAGCAGTTCTTC
CDR3 protein: CASSWALAGAGNEQFF

D gene: NA
V gene: TRBV9
clone size: many
J gene: TRBJ2-2
CDR3 DNA: TGTGCCAGCAGCGTAAGGAACACCGGGGAGCTGTTTTTT
CDR3 protein: CASSVRNTGELFF

D gene: NA
V gene: TRBV27
clone size: few
J gene: TRBJ2-1
CDR3 DNA: TGTGCCAGCAGTTTACAGGCGGGACAACCCAATGAGCAGTTCTTC
CDR3 protein: CASSLQAGQPNEQFF

D gene: NA
V gene: TRBV28
clone size: many
J gene: TRBJ2-3
CDR3 DNA: TGTGCCAGCAGTCTCGACGGGACGCAGTATTTT
CDR3 protein: CASSLDGTQYF

D gene: NA
V gene: TRBV6-8
clone size: few
J gene: TRBJ1-2
CDR3 DNA: TGTGCCAGCTACTCCTATGTTCCCTATGGCTACACCTTC
CDR3 protein: CASYSYVPYGYTF

D gene: NA
V gene: TRBV16
clone size: many
J gene: TRBJ1-3
CDR3 DNA: TGTGCCAGCAGCCAGGGCTTCTCTGGAAACACCATATATTTT
CDR3 protein: CASSQGFSGNTIYF

D gene: NA
V gene: TRBV20-1
clone size: many
J gene: TRBJ2-5
CDR3 DNA: TGCAGTGCTAGATCTCCCACAAGTGTTCAAGAGACCCAGTACTTC
CDR3 protein: CSARSPTSVQETQYF

D gene: TRBD1
V gene: TRBV2
clone size: few
J gene: TRBJ1-2
CDR3 DNA: TGTGCCAGCAGTTCTGCTGGACAGGGGTATGGCTACACCTTC
CDR3 protein: CASSSAGQGYGYTF

D gene: NA
V gene: TRBV20-1
clone size: few
J gene: TRBJ2-2
CDR3 DNA: TGCAGTGCTAGAGGTCGGGACCCTACCGGGGAGCTGTTTTTT
CDR3 protein: CSARGRDPTGELFF

D gene: TRBD2
V gene: TRBV6-1
clone size: many
J gene: TRBJ2-2
CDR3 DNA: TGTGCCTGCCGGCGGGGGGCCGGGGAGCTGTTTTTT
CDR3 protein: CACRRGAGELFF

D gene: NA
V gene: TRBV3-1
clone size: NA
J gene: TRBJ2-3
CDR3 DNA: TGTGCCAGCAGCCAAGATCCCCCTCGACGGGGCCCTAGCACAGATACGCAGTATTTT
CDR3 protein: CASSQDPPRRGPSTDTQYF

D gene: NA
V gene: TRBV19
clone size: many
J gene: TRBJ1-5
CDR3 DNA: TGTGCCAGCTCCCGCACCTACAATCAGCCCCAGCATTTT
CDR3 protein: CASSRTYNQPQHF

D gene: NA
V gene: TRBV12-3/TRBV12-4
clone size: NA
J gene: TRBJ2-7
CDR3 DNA: TGTGCCAGCAGTCCTTCCAGAGGGTCCTACGAGCAGTACTTC
CDR3 protein: CASSPSRGSYEQYF

D gene: TRBD1
V gene: TRBV7-2
clone size: medium-sized
J gene: TRBJ2-7
CDR3 DNA: TGTGCCAGCAGCTTAAGGGGCTCGGGACAGGGGACCTACGAGCAGTACTTC
CDR3 protein: CASSLRGSGQGTYEQYF

D gene: TRBD2
V gene: TRBV11-1
clone size: many
J gene: TRBJ2-2
CDR3 DNA: TGTGCCAGCAGCTCGGGACAGTACATTAGCGGGAGAGGCGGGGAGCTGTTTTTT
CDR3 protein: CASSSGQYISGRGGELFF

D gene: NA
V gene: TRBV6-1
clone size: few
J gene: TRBJ1-2
CDR3 DNA: TGTGCCAGCGCCGCCGGACGATCCGGGGGGGATGTCTACACCTTC
CDR3 protein: CASAAGRSGGDVYTF

D gene: NA
V gene: TRBV14
clone size: NA
J gene: TRBJ2-7
CDR3 DNA: TGTGCCATTAGCCTCCGAGCCCGGTACGAGCAGTACTTC
CDR3 protein: CAISLRARYEQYF

D gene: TRBD1
V gene: TRBV19
clone size: medium-sized
J gene: TRBJ2-5
CDR3 DNA: TGTGCCAGTAATCGACAGGGGCGAGAGACCCAGTACTTC
CDR3 protein: CASNRQGRETQYF

D gene: NA
V gene: TRBV6-5
clone size: NA
J gene: TRBJ2-2
CDR3 DNA: TGTTCCATCAGTTACCGGTCCACCGGGGAGCTGTTTTTT
CDR3 protein: CSISYRSTGELFF

D gene: NA
V gene: TRBV16
clone size: NA
J gene: TRBJ2-5
CDR3 DNA: TGTGCCAGCAGCCAATCAGGACGGAGACAAGAGACCCAGTACTTC
CDR3 protein: CASSQSGRRQETQYF

D gene: NA
V gene: TRBV2
clone size: NA
J gene: TRBJ2-1
CDR3 DNA: TGTGCCAGCTCGAGGAGCCCAGTCTACAATGAGCAGTTCTTC
CDR3 protein: CASSRSPVYNEQFF

D gene: NA
V gene: TRBV27
clone size: many
J gene: TRBJ1-6
CDR3 DNA: TGTGCCAGCAGTTTAGAAGCAGGGACAAGGAATTCACCCCTCCACTTT
CDR3 protein: CASSLEAGTRNSPLHF

D gene: NA
V gene: TRBV6-4
clone size: many
J gene: TRBJ1-1
CDR3 DNA: TGTGCCAGCAGTGCTACAGAGTACACTGAAGCTTTCTTT
CDR3 protein: CASSATEYTEAFF